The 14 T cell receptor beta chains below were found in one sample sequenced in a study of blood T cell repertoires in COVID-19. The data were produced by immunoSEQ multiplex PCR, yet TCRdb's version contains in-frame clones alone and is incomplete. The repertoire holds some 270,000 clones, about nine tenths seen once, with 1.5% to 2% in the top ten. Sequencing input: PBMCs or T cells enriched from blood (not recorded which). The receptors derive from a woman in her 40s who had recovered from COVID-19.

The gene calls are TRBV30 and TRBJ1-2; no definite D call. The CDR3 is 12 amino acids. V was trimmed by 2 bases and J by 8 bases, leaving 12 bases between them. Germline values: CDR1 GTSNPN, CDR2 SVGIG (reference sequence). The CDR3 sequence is CAWSHGGRGYTF. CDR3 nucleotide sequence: TGTGCCTGGAGTCATGGCGGGCGCGGCTACACCTTC.

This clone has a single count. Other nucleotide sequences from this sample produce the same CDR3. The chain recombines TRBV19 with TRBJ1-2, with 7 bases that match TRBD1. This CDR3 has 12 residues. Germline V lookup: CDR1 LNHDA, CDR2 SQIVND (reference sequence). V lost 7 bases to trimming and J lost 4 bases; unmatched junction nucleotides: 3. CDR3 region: CASTRQGYGYTF. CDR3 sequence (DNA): TGTGCCAGTACCCGACAGGGCTATGGCTACACCTTC.

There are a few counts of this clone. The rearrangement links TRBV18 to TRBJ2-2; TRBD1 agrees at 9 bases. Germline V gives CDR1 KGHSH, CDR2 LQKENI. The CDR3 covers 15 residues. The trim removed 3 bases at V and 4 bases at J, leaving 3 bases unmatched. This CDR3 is CASSPGQGSTGELFF. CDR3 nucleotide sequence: TGTGCCAGCTCACCGGGACAGGGTTCCACCGGGGAGCTGTTTTTT.

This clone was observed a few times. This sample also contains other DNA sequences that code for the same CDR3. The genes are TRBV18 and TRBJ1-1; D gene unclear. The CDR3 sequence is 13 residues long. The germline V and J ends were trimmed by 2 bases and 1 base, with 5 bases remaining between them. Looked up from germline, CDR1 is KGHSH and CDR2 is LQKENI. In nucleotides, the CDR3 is TGTGCCAGCTCACCAAACGGGAACACTGAAGCTTTCTTT. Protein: CASSPNGNTEAFF.

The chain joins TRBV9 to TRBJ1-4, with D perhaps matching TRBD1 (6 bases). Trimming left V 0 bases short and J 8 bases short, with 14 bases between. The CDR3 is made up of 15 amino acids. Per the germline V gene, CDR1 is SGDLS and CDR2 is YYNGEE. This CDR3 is CASSVGVTRGEKLFF. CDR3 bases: TGTGCCAGCAGCGTAGGAGTAACGAGGGGGGAAAAACTGTTTTTT.

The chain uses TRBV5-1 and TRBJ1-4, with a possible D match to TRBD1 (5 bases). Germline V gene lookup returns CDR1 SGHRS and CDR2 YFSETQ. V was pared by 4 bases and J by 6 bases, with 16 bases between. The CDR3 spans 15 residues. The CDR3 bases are TGCGCCAGCAGCACCTTGGGGGGACGAGATGAAAAACTGTTTTTT. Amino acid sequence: CASSTLGGRDEKLFF.

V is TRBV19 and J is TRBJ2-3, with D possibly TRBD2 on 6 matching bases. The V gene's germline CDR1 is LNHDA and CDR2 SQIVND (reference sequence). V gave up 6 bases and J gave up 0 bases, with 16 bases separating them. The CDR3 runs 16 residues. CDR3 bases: TGTGCCAGTAGAACCCACGGCGGGGCTAGCACAGATACGCAGTATTTT. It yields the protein CASRTHGGASTDTQYF.

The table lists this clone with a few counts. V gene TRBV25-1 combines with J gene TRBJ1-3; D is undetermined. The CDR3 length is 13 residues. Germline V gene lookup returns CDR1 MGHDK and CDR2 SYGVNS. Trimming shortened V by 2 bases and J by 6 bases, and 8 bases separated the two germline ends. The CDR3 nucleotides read TGTGCCAGCAGTGAACCGGGATTAAACACCATATATTTT. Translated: CASSEPGLNTIYF.

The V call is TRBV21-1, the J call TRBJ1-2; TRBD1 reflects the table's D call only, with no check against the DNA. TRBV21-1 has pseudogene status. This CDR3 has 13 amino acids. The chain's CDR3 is CASLMRSGDGYTF. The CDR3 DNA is TGTGCCAGCTTAATGAGGTCAGGGGATGGCTACACCTTC.

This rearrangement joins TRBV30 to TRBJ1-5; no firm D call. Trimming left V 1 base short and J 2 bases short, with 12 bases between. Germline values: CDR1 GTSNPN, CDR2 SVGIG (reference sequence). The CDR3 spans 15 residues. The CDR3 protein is CAWSGEPLGNQPQHF. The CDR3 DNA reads TGTGCCTGGAGTGGGGAGCCTTTGGGCAATCAGCCCCAGCATTTT.

CDR3 DNA sequence: TGTGCCACCAGTGTCGGAGAGGGACAGGTTAAGTGCGAGCAGTACTTC. As protein: CATSVGEGQVKCEQYF. This chain joins TRBV24-1 and TRBJ2-7, with 8 bases that match TRBD1. CDR1 and CDR2 from the germline V gene are KGHDR and SFDVKD. Losses at the gene ends were 5 bases for V and 6 bases for J; bases not matched to a gene: 14. The CDR3 contains 16 residues.

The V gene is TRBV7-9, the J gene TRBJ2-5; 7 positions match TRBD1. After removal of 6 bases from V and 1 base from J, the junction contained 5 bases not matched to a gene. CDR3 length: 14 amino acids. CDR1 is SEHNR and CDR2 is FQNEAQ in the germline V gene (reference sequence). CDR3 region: CASRPRDSQETQYF. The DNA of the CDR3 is TGTGCCAGCAGACCCCGGGACAGCCAAGAGACCCAGTACTTC. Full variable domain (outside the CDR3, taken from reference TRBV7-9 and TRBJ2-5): DTGVSQNPRHKITKRGQNVTFRCDPISEHNRLYWYRQTLGQGPEFLTYFQNEAQLEKSRLLSDRFSAERPKGSFSTLEIQRTEQGDSAMYLCASRPRDSQETQYFGPGTRLLVL.

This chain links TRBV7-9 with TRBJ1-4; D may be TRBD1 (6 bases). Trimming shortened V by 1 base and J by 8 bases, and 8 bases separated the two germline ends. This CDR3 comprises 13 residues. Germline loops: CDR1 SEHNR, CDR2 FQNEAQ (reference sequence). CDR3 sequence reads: CASSLVGQEKLFF. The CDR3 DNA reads TGTGCCAGCAGCTTAGTAGGACAGGAAAAACTGTTTTTT. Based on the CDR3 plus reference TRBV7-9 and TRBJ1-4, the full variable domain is DTGVSQNPRHKITKRGQNVTFRCDPISEHNRLYWYRQTLGQGPEFLTYFQNEAQLEKSRLLSDRFSAERPKGSFSTLEIQRTEQGDSAMYLCASSLVGQEKLFFGSGTQLSVL.

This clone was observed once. DNA of the CDR3: TGTGCCAGCAGCTTAGGGTTAGCGGGAGGGCGAGGAGAGACCCAGTACTTC. It yields the protein CASSLGLAGGRGETQYF. The gene calls are TRBV7-2 and TRBJ2-5; 11 bases are shared with TRBD2. The germline CDR1 and CDR2 sequences are SGHTA and FQGNSA. Losses at the gene ends were 1 base for V and 4 bases for J; bases not matched to a gene: 8. This CDR3 has 17 residues.